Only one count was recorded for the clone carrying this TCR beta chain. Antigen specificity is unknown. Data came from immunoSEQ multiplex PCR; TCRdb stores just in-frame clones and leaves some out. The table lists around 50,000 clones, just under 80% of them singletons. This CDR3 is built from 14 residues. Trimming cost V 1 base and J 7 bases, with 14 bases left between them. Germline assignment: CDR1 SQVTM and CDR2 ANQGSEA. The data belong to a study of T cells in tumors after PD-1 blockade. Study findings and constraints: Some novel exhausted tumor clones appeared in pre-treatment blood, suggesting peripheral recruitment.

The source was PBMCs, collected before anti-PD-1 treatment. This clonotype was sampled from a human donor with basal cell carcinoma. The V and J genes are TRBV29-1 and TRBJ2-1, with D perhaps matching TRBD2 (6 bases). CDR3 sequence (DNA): TGCAGCGTTGAAGTTCGGGGGAAATTAAATGAGCAGTTCTTC. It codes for CSVEVRGKLNEQFF.